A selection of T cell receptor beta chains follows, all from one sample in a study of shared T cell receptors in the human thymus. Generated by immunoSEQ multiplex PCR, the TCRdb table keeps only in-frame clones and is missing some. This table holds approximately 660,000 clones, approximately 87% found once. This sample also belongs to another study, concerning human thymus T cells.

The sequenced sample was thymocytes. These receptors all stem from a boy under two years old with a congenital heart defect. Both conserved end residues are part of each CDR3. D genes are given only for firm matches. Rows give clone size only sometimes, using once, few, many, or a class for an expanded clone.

TGTGCCTGGGACAGACAGGGCAGAACCTACGAGCAGTACTTC,CAWDRQGRTYEQYF,TRBJ2-7,TRBV30,-,TRBD1
TGTGCCAGCAGCCTGGCGGGACAGCTTAATGAAAAACTGTTTTTT,CASSLAGQLNEKLFF,TRBJ1-4,TRBV28,-,TRBD1
TGTGCCAGCAGTTCTGCTGGGACAGGTGATGGCTACACCTTC,CASSSAGTGDGYTF,TRBJ1-2,TRBV28,-,TRBD1
TGTGCCAGCAGCCGGGGGGCAGGGACGCAAGAGCAGTACTTC,CASSRGAGTQEQYF,TRBJ2-7,TRBV6-5,-,-
TGCAGCGTTAACTTAGCTGCGCGTGACAGCACAGATACGCAGTATTTT,CSVNLAARDSTDTQYF,TRBJ2-3,TRBV29-1,-,-
TGTGCCAGCAGTTGGGACATTGAACAGCCCCAGCATTTT,CASSWDIEQPQHF,TRBJ1-5,TRBV2,-,-
TGTGCCAGCAGTGAGGGAGGGGACGACACCGGGGAGCTGTTTTTT,CASSEGGDDTGELFF,TRBJ2-2,TRBV2,few,TRBD2
TGCGCCAGCAGCTTGGACGGGGGCACAGATACGCAGTATTTT,CASSLDGGTDTQYF,TRBJ2-3,TRBV5-1,-,-
TGTGCCAGCAGCTTAGCGAGAGGAAGACAGGATGCTAGAAATGAAAAACTGTTTTTT,CASSLARGRQDARNEKLFF,TRBJ1-4,TRBV7-9,-,-
TGTGCCAGCAGCTTAATGGCAGGGAACACTGAAGCTTTCTTT,CASSLMAGNTEAFF,TRBJ1-1,TRBV7-8,-,-
TGTGCTAGCAGCCCGACGGACAGGGGTAATGAGCAGTTCTTC,CASSPTDRGNEQFF,TRBJ2-1,TRBV7-7,-,TRBD1
TGTGCCAGCAGCATGTACGGAGGGGCGGGGCTGAGGGAGTACTTC,CASSMYGGAGLREYF,TRBJ2-7,TRBV7-2,-,-
TGTGCCTGGTTGCGGGAGGGACTCTACAATGAGCAGTTCTTC,CAWLREGLYNEQFF,TRBJ2-1,TRBV30,-,TRBD2
TGTGCCAGCAGCCAAGCCCATAGCGGGATCAGGGGCTACGAGCAGTACTTC,CASSQAHSGIRGYEQYF,TRBJ2-7,TRBV4-2,-,TRBD2
TGTGCCAGCAGTTCCAGGCTCGGGAACACTGAAGCTTTCTTT,CASSSRLGNTEAFF,TRBJ1-1,TRBV6-5,-,-
TGTGCCAGCAGCCAAGGTTTCGCTAGCGCAGTCCCCCCCCACGAGCAGTACTTC,CASSQGFASAVPPHEQYF,TRBJ2-7,TRBV14,-,-
TGTGCCAGCAGTTTTGCCCTGGACAGGAAAACAGATCAGCCCCAGCATTTT,CASSFALDRKTDQPQHF,TRBJ1-5,TRBV27,-,TRBD1
TGTGCCAGCAGCTCCGCCAGGGGGCGCGATCCGCCTGGCTACACCTTC,CASSSARGRDPPGYTF,TRBJ1-2,TRBV7-8,few,TRBD1
TGCGCCAGCAGCTTGGCCATTAGGGAGCCGCCCTACAATGAGCAGTTCTTC,CASSLAIREPPYNEQFF,TRBJ2-1,TRBV5-1,-,-
TGTGCCAGCAGCCTACCAGCGGGATCCCCTGGGGCCAACGTCCTGACTTTC,CASSLPAGSPGANVLTF,TRBJ2-6,TRBV7-4,-,TRBD2
TGTGCCTGGAGTGACCCGAGTAGCGCAGACACCGGGGAGCTGTTTTTT,CAWSDPSSADTGELFF,TRBJ2-2,TRBV30,-,-
TGCGCCAGCTGGAAAGAGGACACCTTACGGGAAAAACTGTTTTTT,CASWKEDTLREKLFF,TRBJ1-4,TRBV5-1,-,-
TGTGCCAGCAGCCCCCCCGGGACTCAAGGAGGCTACACCTTC,CASSPPGTQGGYTF,TRBJ1-2,TRBV11-2,-,-
TGTGCCAGCAGCAAAGAGGCTAGCGCAAATCACAATGAGCAGTTCTTC,CASSKEASANHNEQFF,TRBJ2-1,TRBV21-1,-,-
-,CASSSSGGIGEKLFF,TRBJ1-4,TRBV6-5,-,-
TGTGCCAGCAGTTCCCTTAAGAGGAGGACTGACTTCTACGAGCAGTACTTC,CASSSLKRRTDFYEQYF,TRBJ2-7,TRBV28,-,-
TGTGCCAGCGGGACAGCGTCAGAGTACTTC,CASGTASEYF,TRBJ2-7,TRBV5-5,once,TRBD1
TGTGCCACCAGCAGAGTCAAGCGGGAGGGCTCCTACAATGAGCAGTTCTTC,CATSRVKREGSYNEQFF,TRBJ2-1,TRBV15,few,TRBD2
TGTGCCAGCTGGCGCGGGAGGGGCACCGGGGAGCTGTTTTTT,CASWRGRGTGELFF,TRBJ2-2,TRBV28,-,TRBD2
TGTGCCACCAGCAGATCGCGGGGGGTTAGCGGGAGTTGGTACCAAGAGACCCAGTACTTC,CATSRSRGVSGSWYQETQYF,TRBJ2-5,TRBV15,once,TRBD2
TGTGCCAGCAGTGAATACGGGGAACGTGGCGAGCAGTACTTC,CASSEYGERGEQYF,TRBJ2-7,TRBV25-1,-,-
TGCAGCGTTGAAGATCCTTTAGCGGGAGGGGTGATGATTTACCATCACAATGAGCAGTTCTTC,CSVEDPLAGGVMIYHHNEQFF,TRBJ2-1,TRBV29-1,-,TRBD2
TGTGCCAGCAGCCTCCCGACTAGCGGGAGTAGCTATGAGCAGTTCTTC,CASSLPTSGSSYEQFF,TRBJ2-1,TRBV14,-,TRBD2
TGTGCCAGCAGTTTAATTCGTGGGAGGGCTGATTACAATGAGCAGTTCTTC,CASSLIRGRADYNEQFF,TRBJ2-1,TRBV28,-,TRBD2
TGTGCCAGCACCCGGCGGGGAGAGACCCAGTACTTC,CASTRRGETQYF,TRBJ2-5,TRBV5-6,-,-
TGTGCCAGCAGTTTACGCCCCGTGTCGACGGCGGGAGGACCGGGGGAGACCCAGTACTTC,CASSLRPVSTAGGPGETQYF,TRBJ2-5,TRBV28,-,TRBD2
TGTGCCAGCAGCCCCTTAAGCGGGGAATACGAGCAGTACTTC,CASSPLSGEYEQYF,TRBJ2-7,TRBV7-2,-,TRBD2
TGTGCCAGCAGCCGCGGTAGAAGTCCCTCCTACGAGCAGTACTTC,CASSRGRSPSYEQYF,TRBJ2-7,TRBV14,few,-
TGTGCCAGCAGCTTAGTAACTACAGGGAACACTGAAGCTTTCTTT,CASSLVTTGNTEAFF,TRBJ1-1,TRBV7-8,-,-
TGTGCCAGCTCACCGTTCCCACATACCACTAAGGCCAACAATCAGCCCCAGCATTTT,CASSPFPHTTKANNQPQHF,TRBJ1-5,TRBV18,-,-
TGTGCCTGGAGCCCAGGAGGGGGCCACGAGACCCAGTACTTC,CAWSPGGGHETQYF,TRBJ2-5,TRBV30,-,-
TGTGCCAGCAGCCTATTACTACCGGGACTAGCGACCGGGGAGCTGTTTTTT,CASSLLLPGLATGELFF,TRBJ2-2,TRBV11-2,-,TRBD2
TGTGCCAGCAGTGATTGGGCTACCTACGAGCAGTACTTC,CASSDWATYEQYF,TRBJ2-7,TRBV25-1,-,-
TGTGCCTGGAGTACGTACCAGGGCGGCTACACCTTC,CAWSTYQGGYTF,TRBJ1-2,TRBV30,-,-